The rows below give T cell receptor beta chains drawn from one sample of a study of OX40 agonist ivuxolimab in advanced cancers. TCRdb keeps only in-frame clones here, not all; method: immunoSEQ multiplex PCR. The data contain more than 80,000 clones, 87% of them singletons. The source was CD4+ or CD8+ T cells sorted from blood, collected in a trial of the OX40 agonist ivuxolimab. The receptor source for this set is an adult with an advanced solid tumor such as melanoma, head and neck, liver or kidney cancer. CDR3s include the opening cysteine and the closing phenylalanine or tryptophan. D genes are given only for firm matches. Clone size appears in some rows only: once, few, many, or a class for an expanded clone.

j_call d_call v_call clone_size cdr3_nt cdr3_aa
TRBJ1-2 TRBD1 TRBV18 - TGTGCCAGCTCACCCGATGTACAGGGGCTGAGTGAAGGCTACACCTTC CASSPDVQGLSEGYTF
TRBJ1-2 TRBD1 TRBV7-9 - TGTGCCAGCAGCTTAGAACAGGGGATCTATGGCTACACCTTC CASSLEQGIYGYTF
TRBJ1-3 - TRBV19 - TGTGCCAGTAAGTCTACTGGAAACACCATATATTTT CASKSTGNTIYF
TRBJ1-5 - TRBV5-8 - TGTGCCAGCAGCTTACCCCCAGGGCCCCAGCATTTT CASSLPPGPQHF
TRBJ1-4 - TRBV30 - TGTGCCTGGAGGAGCCCAGGGGTATTAGGTGAAAAACTGTTTTTT CAWRSPGVLGEKLFF
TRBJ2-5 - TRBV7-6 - TGTGCCAGCAGCTTACACAGGATTCAAGAGACCCAGTACTTC CASSLHRIQETQYF
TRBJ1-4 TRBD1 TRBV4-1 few TGCGCCAGCAGCCAAGTGGGGACAGTGAATGAAAAACTGTTTTTT CASSQVGTVNEKLFF
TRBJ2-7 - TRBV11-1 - TGTGCCAGCAGCCCGCGAACGGCACCCGCACCAGGAACCTACGAGCAGTACTTC CASSPRTAPAPGTYEQYF
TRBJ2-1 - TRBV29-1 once TGCAGCGTTGCCGTGGGGGCTCTGGGAAATGAGCAGTTCTTC CSVAVGALGNEQFF
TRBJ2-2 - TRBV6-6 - TGTGCCAGCAGTTACTCGAGAGGGAGCGGGGAGCTGTTTTTT CASSYSRGSGELFF
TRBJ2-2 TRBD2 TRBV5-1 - TGCGCCAGCAGCTCACATCGGCTAGCGGGGAAAACGTACACCGGGGAGCTGTTTTTT CASSSHRLAGKTYTGELFF
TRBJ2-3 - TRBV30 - TGTGCCTGGAGCGGCGGTGGGGGGAGGTCAGATACGCAGTATTTT CAWSGGGGRSDTQYF
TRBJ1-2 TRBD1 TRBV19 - TGTGCCAGTAGTATCTCTGACAGGGAAGGCTATGGCTACACCTTC CASSISDREGYGYTF
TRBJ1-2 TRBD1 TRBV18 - TGTGCCAGCTCACCACGACAGGGCGGGGAGTATGGCTACACCTTC CASSPRQGGEYGYTF
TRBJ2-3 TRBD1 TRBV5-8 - TGTGCCAGCAGCTACGGGACAGTACAGACAGATACGCAGTATTTT CASSYGTVQTDTQYF
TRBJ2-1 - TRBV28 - TGTGCCAGCAACGACGGGAGCTCCTACAATGAGCAGTTCTTC CASNDGSSYNEQFF
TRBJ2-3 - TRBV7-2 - TGTGCCAGCAAAAAGGCGGCTAACCCCGATACGCAGTATTTT CASKKAANPDTQYF
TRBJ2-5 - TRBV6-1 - TGTGCCAGCAGCGGGACGGATGGGGTAGAGACCCAGTACTTC CASSGTDGVETQYF
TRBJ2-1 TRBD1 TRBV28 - TGTGCCAGCAGTGTAGGGGGACAGACCTACAATGAGCAGTTCTTC CASSVGGQTYNEQFF
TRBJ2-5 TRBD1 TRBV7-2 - TGTGCCAGCAGCTTAGCGACGACAGGGCAAGAGACCCAGTACTTC CASSLATTGQETQYF
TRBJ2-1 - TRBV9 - TGTGCCAGCAGCCCTCAGGGATATGAGCAGTTCTTC CASSPQGYEQFF
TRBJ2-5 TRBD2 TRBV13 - TGTGCCAGCAGCCCCCCTGCGAGGCTAGCGGGGGCCCCCCGGGGAGAGACCCAGTACTTC CASSPPARLAGAPRGETQYF
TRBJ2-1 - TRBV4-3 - TGCGCCAGCAGCCAGTCTGGGAGGGGGGGGTACAATGAGCAGTTCTTC CASSQSGRGGYNEQFF
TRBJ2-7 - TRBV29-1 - TGCAGCGTTTTCATAAACTCCTACGAGCAGTACTTC CSVFINSYEQYF
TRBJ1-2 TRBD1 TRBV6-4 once TGTGCCAGCAGTCCGGGGACAGGGGACTATGGCTACACCTTC CASSPGTGDYGYTF
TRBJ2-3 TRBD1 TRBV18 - TGTGCCAGCTCACCTAGACAGGGGATTAGCACAGATACGCAGTATTTT CASSPRQGISTDTQYF
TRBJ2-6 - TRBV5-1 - TGCGCCAGTCGTCCGAGGGGCTCTGGGGCCAACGTCCTGACTTTC CASRPRGSGANVLTF
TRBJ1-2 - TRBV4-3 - TGCGCCAGCAGCCAAGGGGCCCGGGGGGACGGAGGCTACACCTTC CASSQGARGDGGYTF
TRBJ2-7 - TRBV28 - TGTGCCAGCAGTTTATCGTCCGGGTTATCCTACGAGCAGTACTTC CASSLSSGLSYEQYF
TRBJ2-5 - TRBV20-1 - TGCAGGCCCCAAGAGACCCAGTACTTC CRPQETQYF
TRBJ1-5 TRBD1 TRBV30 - TGTGCCTGGAAAGGACAGGGGATTCAGCCCCAGCATTTT CAWKGQGIQPQHF